Each of the 8 T cell receptor beta chains below was sequenced from the same sample in a study of shared clonotypes between healthy human individuals. This table comes from immunoSEQ multiplex PCR, and its TCRdb copy is limited to in-frame clones, with some not included. The sample has about 2.4 million clones, more than 85% seen once; the top ten hold approximately 0.36%. The specimen sequenced was naive CD4+ T cells from PBMCs. Subset reported: CD45RA+ positively selected. Receptors originate from a man between 18 and 35 years old in good health. Some clones in this sample may be carry-over from other donors' samples.

V gene TRBV28 combines with J gene TRBJ1-2; 7 nucleotides line up with TRBD1. The CDR3 runs 15 residues. Germline V gives CDR1 MDHEN, CDR2 SYDVKM. V was pared by 5 bases and J by 4 bases, with 10 bases of the junction left unmatched. The CDR3 loop is CASSAPRTGIYGYTF. The DNA of the CDR3 is TGTGCCAGCAGTGCCCCAAGGACAGGAATCTATGGCTACACCTTC.

In its sample, this clone was seen once. Written as DNA, the CDR3 is TGTGCCACCAGCAGACCCGGGACAGCGGGACCGCAGTATTTT. Protein product: CATSRPGTAGPQYF. The chain uses TRBV15 and TRBJ2-3; D might be TRBD1 or TRBD2, each matching 7 bases. CDR3 length: 14 amino acids. V lost 2 bases and J 10 bases, leaving 16 bases between the germline ends. Per germline, CDR1 LNHNV and CDR2 YYDKDF (reference sequence).

The chain recombines TRBV29-1 with TRBJ2-1; TRBD2 agrees at 7 bases. This CDR3 contains 14 residues. CDR1 is SQVTM and CDR2 is ANQGSEA in the germline V gene. J lost 3 bases, V lost 4 bases, and 6 bases had no gene match. The CDR3 DNA reads as TGCAGCGTTGTGCCAGCGGGATTCTACAATGAGCAGTTCTTC. Translating gives CSVVPAGFYNEQFF.

This chain links TRBV9 with TRBJ2-3; tentative D call: TRBD1 (5 bases). The V end lost 1 base, the J end lost 2 bases, and 11 bases lay between the germline ends. Germline V CDR1 and CDR2: SGDLS, YYNGEE. The CDR3 is 15 residues long. CDR3 sequence reads: CASSVRQGFTDTQYF. For the CDR3, the DNA is TGTGCCAGCAGCGTACGGCAGGGCTTCACAGATACGCAGTATTTT.

The chain links TRBV6-6 to TRBJ2-2; D is perhaps TRBD2 (6 bases). The V end lost 6 bases, the J end lost 1 base, and 9 bases lay between the germline ends. Germline V lookup: CDR1 MNHNY, CDR2 SVGAGI (reference sequence). The CDR3 runs to 14 residues. For the CDR3, the DNA is TGTGCCAGCAGAACGGGACTGAACACCGGGGAGCTGTTTTTT. This gives the protein CASRTGLNTGELFF.

This clone has just one count. The rearrangement uses TRBV28 and TRBJ1-2, with 8 bases matching TRBD1. The germline V gene has CDR1 MDHEN and CDR2 SYDVKM. The J segment lost 4 bases and the V segment lost 3 bases, leaving 13 bases of the junction unmatched. The CDR3 spans 17 residues. The CDR3 region is CASSLSGQALASYGYTF. CDR3 nucleotide sequence: TGTGCCAGCAGTTTGTCGGGACAGGCTCTGGCTAGCTATGGCTACACCTTC.

The genes are TRBV7-4 and TRBJ2-1; 7 positions agree with TRBD2. The CDR3 consists of 14 residues. Trimming took 8 bases from V and 7 from J; bases not matched to a gene: 11. Germline V gives CDR1 SGHVT, CDR2 SQSDAQ. The CDR3 loop is CASPNREALNEQFF. The CDR3 region has the DNA TGTGCCAGCCCCAACCGGGAGGCCCTTAATGAGCAGTTCTTC.

A remark on this clone: The same CDR3 is also encoded by other DNA sequences in this sample. The rearrangement uses TRBV5-1 and TRBJ1-3, with D hard to call. Germline lookup yields CDR1 SGHRS and CDR2 YFSETQ. This CDR3 region has 13 residues. Trimming left V 4 bases short and J 3 bases short, with 8 bases between. CDR3 loop: CASSLDGGNTIYF. CDR3 bases: TGCGCCAGCAGCCTAGACGGTGGAAACACCATATATTTT.